Listed below are T cell receptor beta chains from one sample, sequenced in a study of CD8+ T cells in alopecia areata. Some clones are missing from TCRdb's copy, which holds only in-frame ones; the method was immunoSEQ multiplex PCR. The sample shows some 51,000 clones, around 97% of them seen only once. Sequencing was performed on CD8+ T cells sorted from blood, taken at week 0. The receptors here all came from a human donor with alopecia areata. Each CDR3 is given with its conserved first and last residue. Fields, in order: V gene, D gene, clone size, J gene, CDR3 protein, CDR3 DNA. D genes are given only for firm matches. The size of a clone is reported for some rows only, either as once, few or many, or as a class for expanded clones.

v_gene: TRBV7-9
d_gene: TRBD1
abundance: NA
j_gene: TRBJ1-6
CDR3aa: CASSLHRGGDYNSPLHF
CDR3nt: TGTGCCAGCAGCCTCCACAGGGGAGGGGATTATAATTCACCCCTCCACTTT

v_gene: TRBV9
d_gene: NA
abundance: NA
j_gene: TRBJ2-7
CDR3aa: CASSVALSSSLTEQYF
CDR3nt: TGTGCCAGCAGCGTAGCTTTAAGCTCGTCGTTGACGGAGCAGTACTTC

v_gene: TRBV27
d_gene: NA
abundance: NA
j_gene: TRBJ1-5
CDR3aa: CASTWTQHF
CDR3nt: TGTGCCAGCACATGGACCCAGCATTTT

v_gene: TRBV2
d_gene: NA
abundance: once
j_gene: TRBJ2-5
CDR3aa: CASLFSGLQETQYF
CDR3nt: TGTGCCAGCCTGTTTTCAGGATTACAAGAGACCCAGTACTTC

v_gene: TRBV29-1
d_gene: NA
abundance: NA
j_gene: TRBJ2-3
CDR3aa: CSVGETGVTDTQYF
CDR3nt: TGCAGCGTTGGTGAGACAGGAGTCACAGATACGCAGTATTTT

v_gene: TRBV4-3
d_gene: NA
abundance: NA
j_gene: TRBJ2-7
CDR3aa: CASSQGGYPSSYEQYF
CDR3nt: TGCGCCAGCAGCCAAGGGGGCTATCCAAGCTCCTACGAGCAGTACTTC

v_gene: TRBV7-4
d_gene: TRBD2
abundance: NA
j_gene: TRBJ2-5
CDR3aa: CASSLDGLADCAETQYF
CDR3nt: TGTGCCAGCAGCTTAGATGGACTAGCGGACTGTGCAGAGACCCAGTACTTC

v_gene: TRBV4-3
d_gene: TRBD1
abundance: NA
j_gene: TRBJ2-7
CDR3aa: CASSQDRTGTGYEQYF
CDR3nt: TGCGCCAGCAGCCAAGATAGGACAGGCACAGGCTACGAGCAGTACTTC

v_gene: TRBV30
d_gene: TRBD1
abundance: NA
j_gene: TRBJ2-3
CDR3aa: CAWSPGGIRDTQYF
CDR3nt: TGTGCCTGGAGTCCAGGGGGCATTAGAGATACGCAGTATTTT

v_gene: TRBV7-9
d_gene: TRBD2
abundance: NA
j_gene: TRBJ2-5
CDR3aa: CASRPPSGEETQYF
CDR3nt: TGTGCCAGCAGACCTCCTAGCGGGGAAGAGACCCAGTACTTC

v_gene: TRBV14
d_gene: NA
abundance: NA
j_gene: TRBJ2-3
CDR3aa: CASSQGWTDTQYF
CDR3nt: TGTGCCAGCAGCCAGGGTTGGACAGATACGCAGTATTTT

v_gene: TRBV7-8
d_gene: NA
abundance: NA
j_gene: TRBJ2-5
CDR3aa: CASSLRSRNVETQYF
CDR3nt: TGTGCCAGCAGCTTACGGAGCCGTAACGTGGAGACCCAGTACTTC